This paragraph reports one TCR beta chain. Time point specified: sample taken at primary tumor resection. Whole RNA was taken from tumor, nontumor lung or frozen PBMC; it was then sequenced unsorted. In germline, CDR1 is MNHEY, CDR2 SVGAGI. V was shortened by 0 bases and J by 4 bases, with 12 bases between the two germline ends. CDR3 length: 16 residues. TCR cDNA molecules each had a unique molecular identifier. TCRdb reprocessed the 5' RACE reads with MiXCR, giving one entry per CDR3 protein. The data hold more than 85,000 distinct CDR3 sequences, with approximately 8.9% observed a single time. The data are from a study of spatial heterogeneity in lung cancer.

The receptor comes from a male donor with early-stage non-small cell lung cancer. The V and J genes are TRBV6-5 and TRBJ2-2; D perhaps matches TRBD2 (7 bases). Sample: PBMCs, taken at surgery. The CDR3 coding sequence is TGTGCCAGCAGTTACTCGGCGGGGGCGGGCACCGGGGAGCTGTTTTTT. Translating gives CASSYSAGAGTGELFF.